Included here is one TCR beta chain sequence, with context. The antigen remains unidentified. A J-beta primer mix and a sample-barcoded 5' primer were used in a second PCR of about 7 to 11 cycles. TCRdb analysed the 5' RACE reads with MiXCR anew, one entry per CDR3 protein. The data show about 670,000 distinct CDR3 sequences, over 40% seen once. This sample is drawn from a study of blood T cells in healthy people across ages. Study-wide results and limits: Age showed a roughly linear inverse relationship with TCR beta diversity per million T cells. Changes seen in expanded clonotypes were possibly confounded by donor CMV status left unknown. Higher diversity, along with more naive CD4+ cells, distinguished long-lived donors from aged donors.

CDR1 ENHRY and CDR2 SYGVKD come from the germline V gene. The CDR3 totals 15 residues. Germline trimming cut 0 bases from V and 5 bases from J; bases unmatched to any gene: 6. Caucasian, healthy and from Russia, the donors were aged between roughly 6 and 95. The receptor was isolated from a man of 80 years or more in good health. Sequenced sample: blood. The rearrangement joins TRBV10-3 to TRBJ1-1, with 7 bases fitting TRBD1. DNA of the CDR3: TGTGCCATCAGTGAGTCCGCAGGGGGAAAAACTGAAGCTTTCTTT. This sequence encodes CAISESAGGKTEAFF.